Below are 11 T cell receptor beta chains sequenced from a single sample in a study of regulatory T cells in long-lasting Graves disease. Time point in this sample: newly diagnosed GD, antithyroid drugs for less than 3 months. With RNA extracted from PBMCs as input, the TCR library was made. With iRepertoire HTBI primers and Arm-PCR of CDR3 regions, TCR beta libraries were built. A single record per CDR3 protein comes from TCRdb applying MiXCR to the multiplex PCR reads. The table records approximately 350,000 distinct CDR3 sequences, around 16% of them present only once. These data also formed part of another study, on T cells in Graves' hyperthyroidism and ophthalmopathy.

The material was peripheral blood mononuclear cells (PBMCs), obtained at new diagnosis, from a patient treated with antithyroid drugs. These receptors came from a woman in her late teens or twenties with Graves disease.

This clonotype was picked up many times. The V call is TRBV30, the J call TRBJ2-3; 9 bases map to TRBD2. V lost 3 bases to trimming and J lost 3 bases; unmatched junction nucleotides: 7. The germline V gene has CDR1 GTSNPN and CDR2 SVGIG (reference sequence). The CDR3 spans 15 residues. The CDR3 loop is CAWRKLAGFTDTQYF. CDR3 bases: TGTGCCTGGAGGAAGCTAGCGGGGTTTACAGATACGCAGTATTTT.

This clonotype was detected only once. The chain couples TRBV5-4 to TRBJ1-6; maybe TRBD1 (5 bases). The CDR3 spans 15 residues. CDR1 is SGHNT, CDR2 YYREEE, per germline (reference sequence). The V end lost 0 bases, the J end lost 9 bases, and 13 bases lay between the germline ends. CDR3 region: CASSLASGEFSPLHF. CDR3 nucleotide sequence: TGTGCCAGCAGCTTGGCCTCGGGGGAATTTTCACCCCTCCACTTT. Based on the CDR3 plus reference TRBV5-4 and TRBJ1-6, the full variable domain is ETGVTQSPTHLIKTRGQQVTLRCSSQSGHNTVSWYQQALGQGPQFIFQYYREEENGRGNFPPRFSGLQFPNYSSELNVNALELDDSALYLCASSLASGEFSPLHFGNGTRLTVT.

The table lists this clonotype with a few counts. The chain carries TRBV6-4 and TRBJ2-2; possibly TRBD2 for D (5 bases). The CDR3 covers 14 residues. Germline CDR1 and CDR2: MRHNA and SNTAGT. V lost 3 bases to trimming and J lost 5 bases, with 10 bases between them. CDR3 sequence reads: CASSEDSVTGELFF. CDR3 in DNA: TGTGCCAGCAGTGAGGATAGCGTTACCGGGGAGCTGTTTTTT.

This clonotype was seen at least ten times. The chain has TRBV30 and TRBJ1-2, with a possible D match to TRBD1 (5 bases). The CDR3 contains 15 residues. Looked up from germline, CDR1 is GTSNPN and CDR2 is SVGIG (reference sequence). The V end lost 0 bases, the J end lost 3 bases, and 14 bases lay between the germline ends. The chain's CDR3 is CAWSVGATADYGYTF. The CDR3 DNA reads TGTGCCTGGAGTGTAGGCGCGACAGCCGACTATGGCTACACCTTC. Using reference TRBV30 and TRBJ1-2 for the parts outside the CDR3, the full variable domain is SQTIHQWPATLVQPVGSPLSLECTVEGTSNPNLYWYRQAAGRGLQLLFYSVGIGQISSEVPQNLSASRPQDRQFILSSKKLLLSDSGFYLCAWSVGATADYGYTFGSGTRLTVV.

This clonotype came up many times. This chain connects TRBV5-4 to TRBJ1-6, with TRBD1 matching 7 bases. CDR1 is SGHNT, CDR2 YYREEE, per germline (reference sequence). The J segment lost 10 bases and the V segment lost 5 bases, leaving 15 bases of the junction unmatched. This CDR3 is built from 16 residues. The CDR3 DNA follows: TGTGCCAGCAGTTTCGGGACAGCAAACTCAGGATCACCCCTCCACTTT. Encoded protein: CASSFGTANSGSPLHF.

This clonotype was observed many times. The CDR3 loop reads CATSDRRGTGVGANVLTF. For the CDR3, the DNA is TGTGCCACCAGTGATCGGCGCGGGACAGGGGTTGGGGCCAACGTCCTGACTTTC. The V call is TRBV24-1, the J call TRBJ2-6; 10 bases fit TRBD1. This CDR3 has 18 residues. V lost 3 bases and J lost 3; bases outside the gene matches: 7. CDR1 is KGHDR, CDR2 SFDVKD, per germline.

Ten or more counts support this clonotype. For the CDR3, the DNA is TGTGCCAGCAGCTTATCAGGACTAGCGGGGGCTTGGGAGCAGTACTTC. It codes for CASSLSGLAGAWEQYF. This chain joins TRBV7-9 and TRBJ2-7, with 13 bases identical to TRBD2. This CDR3 has 16 amino acids. The V segment lost 2 bases and the J segment 7 bases; nucleotides outside the gene matches: 8. Germline CDR1 SEHNR, CDR2 FQNEAQ (reference sequence).

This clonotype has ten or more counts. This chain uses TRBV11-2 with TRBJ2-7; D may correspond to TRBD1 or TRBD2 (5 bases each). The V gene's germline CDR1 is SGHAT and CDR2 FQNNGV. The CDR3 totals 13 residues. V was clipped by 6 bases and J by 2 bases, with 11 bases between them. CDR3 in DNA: TGTGCCAGCAGGGGGACGTCGACCTACGAGCAGTACTTC. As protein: CASRGTSTYEQYF.

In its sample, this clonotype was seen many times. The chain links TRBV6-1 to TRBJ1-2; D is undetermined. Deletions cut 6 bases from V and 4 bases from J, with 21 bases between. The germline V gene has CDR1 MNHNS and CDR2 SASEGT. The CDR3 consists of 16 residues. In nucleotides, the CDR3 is TGTGCCAGCAGCGACGACCGCCCCGACGTTCGCTATGGCTACACCTTC. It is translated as CASSDDRPDVRYGYTF.

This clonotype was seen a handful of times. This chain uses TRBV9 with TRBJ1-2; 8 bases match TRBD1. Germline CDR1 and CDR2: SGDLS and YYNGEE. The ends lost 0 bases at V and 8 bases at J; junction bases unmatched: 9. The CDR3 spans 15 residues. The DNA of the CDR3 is TGTGCCAGCAGCGTAGGACCAGGGGGCGCCAGGGGCTACACCTTC. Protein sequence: CASSVGPGGARGYTF. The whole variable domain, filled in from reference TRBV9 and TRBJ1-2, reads DSGVTQTPKHLITATGQRVTLRCSPRSGDLSVYWYQQSLDQGLQFLIQYYNGEERAKGNILERFSAQQFPDLHSELNLSSLELGDSALYFCASSVGPGGARGYTFGSGTRLTVV.

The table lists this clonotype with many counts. The chain's CDR3 is CASSSPGVGRNTEAFF. The CDR3 nucleotides are TGTGCCAGCAGTTCGCCGGGGGTCGGCCGGAACACTGAAGCTTTCTTT. This rearrangement joins TRBV6-5 to TRBJ1-1; tentative D call: TRBD1 (5 bases). V lost 4 bases and J lost 1, with 16 bases in between. The CDR3 is made up of 16 amino acids. In germline, CDR1 is MNHEY, CDR2 SVGAGI.